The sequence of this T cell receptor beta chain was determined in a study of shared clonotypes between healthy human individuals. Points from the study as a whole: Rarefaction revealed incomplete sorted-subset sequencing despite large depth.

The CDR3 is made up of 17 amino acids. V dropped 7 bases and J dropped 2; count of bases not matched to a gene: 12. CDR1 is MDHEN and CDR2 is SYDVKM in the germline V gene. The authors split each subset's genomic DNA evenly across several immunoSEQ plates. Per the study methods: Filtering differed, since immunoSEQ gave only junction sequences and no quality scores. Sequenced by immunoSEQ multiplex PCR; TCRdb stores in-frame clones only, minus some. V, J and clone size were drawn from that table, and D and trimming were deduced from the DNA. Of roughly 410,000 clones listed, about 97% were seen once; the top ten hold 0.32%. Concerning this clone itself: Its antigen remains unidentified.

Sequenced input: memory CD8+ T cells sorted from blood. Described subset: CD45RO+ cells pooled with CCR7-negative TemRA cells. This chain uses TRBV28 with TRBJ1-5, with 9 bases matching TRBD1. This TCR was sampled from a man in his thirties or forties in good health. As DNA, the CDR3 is TGTGCCAGCACCATACGGTGGGGGGACAGGGGCAATCAGCCCCAGCATTTT. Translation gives CASTIRWGDRGNQPQHF.